This T cell receptor (beta chain) comes out of a study of cytomegalovirus exposure and HLA in healthy donors. Overall study context: As an earlier analysis found, 180 million or so T cells yielded around 110 million unique TCR beta sequences.

A word on this clone: Its antigen is unidentified.

CDR1 SGHRS and CDR2 YFSETQ come from the germline V gene. CDR3 length equals 14 residues. V was cut by 2 bases and J by 4 bases, with 12 bases left in between. Whole-study findings and limits: Donors were assumed by presence/absence analyses to have roughly uniform sequencing depth. A later analysis showed HLA-associated TCR beta chains outstripping equally common others in clonal expansion.

The PCR made use of 60 Vbeta and 13 Jbeta primers. Method: immunoSEQ multiplex PCR; TCRdb's copy keeps in-frame clones and lacks some. The table records around 120,000 clones, approximately 75% of them present only once. This TCR derives from a man aged 50-60 years in good health and CMV-seropositive. The chain has TRBV5-1 and TRBJ1-1; perhaps TRBD1 as D (6 bases). Sequencing was done on a sample of PBMCs. Here the CDR3 DNA reads TGCGCCAGCAGCTTAACTACAGGGTTCACTGAAGCTTTCTTT. This translates into CASSLTTGFTEAFF. The variable domain in full, with the rest retrieved from reference TRBV5-1 and TRBJ1-1, is KAGVTQTPRYLIKTRGQQVTLSCSPISGHRSVSWYQQTPGQGLQFLFEYFSETQRNKGNFPGRFSGRQFSNSRSEMNVSTLELGDSALYLCASSLTTGFTEAFFGQGTRLTVV.